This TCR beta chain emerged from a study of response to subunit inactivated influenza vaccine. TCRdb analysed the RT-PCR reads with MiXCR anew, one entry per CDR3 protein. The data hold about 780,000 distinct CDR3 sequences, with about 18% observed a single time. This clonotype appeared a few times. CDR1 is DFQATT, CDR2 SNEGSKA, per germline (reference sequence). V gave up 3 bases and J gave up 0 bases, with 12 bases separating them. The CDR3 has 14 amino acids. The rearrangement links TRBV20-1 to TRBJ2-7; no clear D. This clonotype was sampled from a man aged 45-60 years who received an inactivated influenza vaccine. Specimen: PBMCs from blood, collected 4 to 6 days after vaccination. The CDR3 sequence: CSARRTGDSYEQYF. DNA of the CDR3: TGCAGTGCTAGGAGGACCGGCGACTCCTACGAGCAGTACTTC.